The present TCR beta chain was sequenced within a study of metastatic and nonmetastatic thyroid tumors. Before thyroid surgery, none of the patients had received any treatment. TCRdb re-called the PCR reads via MiXCR. The top ten clones hold around 3.2% of a sample with 35,000 to 55,000 clones, under 30% of them seen once. Trimming removed 6 bases from V and 1 base from J, with 11 bases in between. CDR3 length equals 14 residues. The germline gives CDR1 MNHNS, CDR2 SASEGT. The clonotype comes from a male donor with papillary thyroid cancer or a benign thyroid nodule (not recorded which). Some clones in this sample may be carry-over from other donors' samples. This chain connects TRBV6-1 to TRBJ2-3; unclear D gene. Specimen: blood. The CDR3, as DNA: TGTGCCAGCAGCACCGGGCCACGCACAGATACGCAGTATTTT. This sequence encodes CASSTGPRTDTQYF.